This T cell receptor (beta chain) came from a study of blood T cell repertoires in COVID-19. With 4 bases removed from V and 0 bases from J, the gap between germline ends came to 19 bases. Germline V CDR1 and CDR2: LGHNA, YSLEER. This CDR3 contains 18 residues. TCRdb's table, derived via immunoSEQ multiplex PCR, lists solely in-frame clones and lacks some. The repertoire holds about 330,000 clones, with 92% as singletons. Recruitment covered roughly 22 US areas and drew participants whose ages spanned roughly 18 to 95 years. Assignments of participants to cohorts depended upon their own reported clinical history.

This receptor was obtained from a woman aged 25-40 years who had recovered from COVID-19. V and J are TRBV4-3 and TRBJ2-1; TRBD2 is a possible D gene (8 bases). Material: PBMCs or T cells enriched from blood (not recorded which). The chain's CDR3 is CASSLDFSGDSSYNEQFF. For the CDR3, the DNA is TGCGCCAGCAGCCTCGACTTTAGCGGGGACAGCTCCTACAATGAGCAGTTCTTC.